These 28 T cell receptor beta chains came from one sample sequenced in a study of shared clonotypes between healthy human individuals. Measured with immunoSEQ multiplex PCR; TCRdb has only the in-frame clones, and not every one. The sample lists roughly 680,000 clones, around 77% occurring once. Sequencing was carried out using memory CD4+ T cells sorted from blood. As for subset: CD45RA-negative fraction. These receptors all come from a woman under 40 in good health.

V is TRBV15 and J is TRBJ1-5, with a tentative D call TRBD1 (5 bases). V lost 2 bases and J 6 bases, leaving 14 bases between the germline ends. This CDR3 spans 15 amino acids. Per the germline V gene, CDR1 is LNHNV and CDR2 is YYDKDF (reference sequence). The CDR3 coding sequence is TGTGCCACCAGCAGATCCCGAGGCACAGGTCAGCCCCAGCATTTT. Translating gives CATSRSRGTGQPQHF.

This clone was observed a handful of times. The CDR3 is CASSAGVGSGGRFGEFF. Written as DNA, the CDR3 is TGTGCCAGCAGCGCAGGCGTAGGGTCAGGGGGCCGTTTCGGGGAGTTCTTC. The chain combines TRBV9 with TRBJ2-1; 8 bases fit TRBD1. CDR3 length equals 17 residues. Trimming removed 3 bases from V and 14 bases from J; junction bases left unmatched: 22. Looked up from germline, CDR1 is SGDLS and CDR2 is YYNGEE.

Many counts were recorded for this clone. The junction departs from the called germline gene at one end, perhaps through a read error. The rearrangement links TRBV5-1 to TRBJ2-7, with D perhaps given as TRBD1 or TRBD2 (5 bases each). Germline-derived CDR1 and CDR2 are SGHRS and YFSETQ. The CDR3 is made up of 13 amino acids. CDR3 protein: CASSLGDGNDGDF. The CDR3 bases are TGCGCCAGCAGCTTGGGGGACGGAAACGATGGGGACTTC.

The rearrangement joins TRBV5-1 to TRBJ2-2; a possible D gene is TRBD2 (6 bases). Germline V lookup: CDR1 SGHRS, CDR2 YFSETQ. The CDR3 covers 15 residues. Trimming left V 0 bases short and J 6 bases short, with 12 bases between. This CDR3 is CASSLDAGSPGELFF. The CDR3 bases are TGCGCCAGCAGCTTGGATGCGGGGAGCCCCGGGGAGCTGTTTTTT.

There are a few counts of this clone. The J gene is TRBJ2-3, the V gene TRBV12-5; TRBD2 matches 9 bases. V lost 3 bases and J lost 3; bases outside the gene matches: 4. The germline CDR1 and CDR2 sequences are LGHNT and FRNRAP. The CDR3 runs 15 residues. CDR3 residues: CASGFGTSGTDTQYF. The CDR3 DNA is TGTGCTAGTGGTTTCGGTACTAGCGGGACAGATACGCAGTATTTT.

The chain has TRBV19 and TRBJ2-3; D is perhaps TRBD2 (5 bases). Germline V CDR1 and CDR2: LNHDA, SQIVND (reference sequence). The CDR3 has 14 residues. In DNA, the CDR3 is TGTGCTTGTAGCGACGTAAGGTGGACAGATACGCAGTATTTT. It codes for CACSDVRWTDTQYF.

The J gene is TRBJ2-5, the V gene TRBV18, with a possible D match to TRBD2 (6 bases). From germline, CDR1 is KGHSH and CDR2 LQKENI. V lost 3 bases and J lost 5, with 22 bases in between. CDR3 length: 17 residues. The CDR3 spells CASSPGLGRESKETQYF. The CDR3, as DNA: TGTGCCAGCTCACCGGGATTGGGACGGGAGTCGAAGGAGACCCAGTACTTC. Combining the CDR3 with reference TRBV18 and TRBJ2-5 gives the whole variable domain NAGVMQNPRHLVRRRGQEARLRCSPMKGHSHVYWYRQLPEEGLKFMVYLQKENIIDESGMPKERFSAEFPKEGPSILRIQQVVRGDSAAYFCASSPGLGRESKETQYFGPGTRLLVL.

This chain connects TRBV18 to TRBJ2-2; D may be TRBD2 (6 bases). V was pared by 1 base and J by 7 bases, with 13 bases between. The CDR3 covers 15 residues. Looked up from germline, CDR1 is KGHSH and CDR2 is LQKENI. The CDR3 DNA reads TGTGCCAGCTCACCACGTCAAGAGCGGGTCGGGGAGCTGTTTTTT. Translation gives CASSPRQERVGELFF.

The rearrangement uses TRBV18 and TRBJ1-2; D call uncertain. Germline assignment: CDR1 KGHSH and CDR2 LQKENI. V was clipped by 0 bases and J by 6 bases, with 14 bases between them. The CDR3 runs 15 residues. The CDR3 region has the DNA TGTGCCAGCTCACCACCGGTGCAGGCCGCCCATGGCTACACCTTC. Its translation: CASSPPVQAAHGYTF.

The gene calls are TRBV7-6 and TRBJ2-7; 9 bases align to TRBD2. The CDR3 has 15 residues. In germline, CDR1 is SGHVS, CDR2 FNYEAQ. Losses at the gene ends were 5 bases for V and 3 bases for J; bases not matched to a gene: 8. The CDR3 region is CASSPLAGTDYEQYF. The DNA for the CDR3 is TGTGCCAGCAGCCCTCTAGCGGGGACCGACTACGAGCAGTACTTC.

The chain has TRBV4-2 and TRBJ2-3; tentatively, D is TRBD2 (6 bases). Trimming left V 1 base short and J 6 bases short, with 17 bases between. This CDR3 contains 16 residues. The germline V gene has CDR1 LGHNA and CDR2 YNFKEQ. CDR3 nucleotides: TGTGCCAGCAGCCAAGTAGGAGGGCCGGAGGGGGATACGCAGTATTTT. Its protein product is CASSQVGGPEGDTQYF.

This rearrangement joins TRBV6-6 to TRBJ2-5; the D gene could be TRBD1 or TRBD2 (6 bases each). The V end lost 11 bases, the J end lost 5 bases, and 18 bases lay between the germline ends. Germline V gene sequence: CDR1 MNHNY, CDR2 SVGAGI (reference sequence). The CDR3 covers 13 residues. CDR3 in DNA: TGTGCCGCCAGGGGAGGAAATTCCGAGACCCAGTACTTC. The encoded protein is CAARGGNSETQYF.

This clone was counted only a few times. The identical CDR3 is also encoded by other nucleotide sequences in the sample. V gene TRBV18 combines with J gene TRBJ2-7; TRBD1 agrees at 9 bases. Losses at the gene ends were 8 bases for V and 5 bases for J; bases not matched to a gene: 7. The CDR3 consists of 13 residues. CDR1 and CDR2 from the germline V gene are KGHSH and LQKENI. The CDR3 coding sequence is TGTGCCAGCACTTCGGGACAGGGCAACGAGCAGTACTTC. Protein: CASTSGQGNEQYF.

Note on this clone: This sequence may be a read error, since a much larger clone differs from it by one base. The J gene is TRBJ2-5, the V gene TRBV7-6; 7 nucleotides line up with TRBD1. The closer fit of TRBJ2-7 to the DNA end suggests the J call may be wrong. The CDR3 contains 13 residues. CDR1 is SGHVS and CDR2 is FNYEAQ in the germline V gene. The CDR3 here is CASSLGQPYEQYF. The CDR3 DNA sequence: TGTGCCAGCAGCCTGGGACAGCCCTACGAGCAGTACTTC.

This clone was seen a few times. This rearrangement joins TRBV7-9 to TRBJ2-1, with 8 nucleotides matching TRBD1. This CDR3 spans 14 amino acids. Germline CDR1 and CDR2: SEHNR and FQNEAQ (reference sequence). The trim removed 4 bases at V and 6 bases at J, leaving 5 bases unmatched. The CDR3 sequence: CASSSGQAFNEQFF. The CDR3, as DNA: TGTGCCAGCAGCTCGGGACAGGCGTTCAATGAGCAGTTCTTC.

The chain uses TRBV21-1 and TRBJ1-2; the DNA was not used to check the table's D call, TRBD1. TRBV21-1 is a pseudogene segment. The CDR3 length is 12 residues. The DNA of the CDR3 is TGTGCCAGCAGCAAGACAGGTCGTGGCTACACCTTC. This codes for CASSKTGRGYTF.

V gene TRBV28 combines with J gene TRBJ2-2, with TRBD1 identical over 8 bases. Germline assignment: CDR1 MDHEN and CDR2 SYDVKM. CDR3 length: 16 amino acids. The V gene end was trimmed by 2 bases and the J gene end by 1 base; junction bases not matched to a gene: 3. The CDR3 coding sequence is TGTGCCAGCAGTTTACCCGGACAGGGGAACACCGGGGAGCTGTTTTTT. As protein: CASSLPGQGNTGELFF.

This clone was detected only a few times. The chain recombines TRBV6-5 with TRBJ2-7, with D possibly TRBD2 on 5 matching bases. Trimming cost V 2 bases and J 5 bases, with 10 bases left between them. The CDR3 is made up of 13 amino acids. In germline, CDR1 is MNHEY, CDR2 SVGAGI. CDR3 coding DNA: TGTGCCAGCAGTTACGGGAGAGCGGACGAGCAGTACTTC. This encodes CASSYGRADEQYF.

This clone appeared once. V gene TRBV11-2 combines with J gene TRBJ2-2, with 9 bases aligning to TRBD2. V shed 5 bases and J 5 bases; nucleotides not matched to a gene: 9. The V gene's germline CDR1 is SGHAT and CDR2 FQNNGV. This CDR3 comprises 16 residues. CDR3 nucleotide sequence: TGTGCCAGCAGCACCTTAGCGGGAGCTGGAACCGGGGAGCTGTTTTTT. The encoded protein is CASSTLAGAGTGELFF.

The gene calls are TRBV28 and TRBJ1-6; D gene uncertain. Trimming pared 6 bases from V and 3 bases from J, leaving 6 bases between. Germline lookup yields CDR1 MDHEN and CDR2 SYDVKM. The CDR3 has 13 amino acids. In nucleotides, the CDR3 is TGTGCCAGCAGGACGAACTATAATTCACCCCTCCACTTT. Its translation is CASRTNYNSPLHF. The whole variable domain, filled in from reference TRBV28 and TRBJ1-6, reads DVKVTQSSRYLVKRTGEKVFLECVQDMDHENMFWYRQDPGLGLRLIYFSYDVKMKEKGDIPEGYSVSREKKERFSLILESASTNQTSMYLCASRTNYNSPLHFGNGTRLTVT.

The chain has TRBV2 and TRBJ1-4; tentatively, D is TRBD1 (6 bases). Germline CDR1 reads SNHLY; CDR2 reads FYNNEI. V dropped 8 bases and J dropped 3 bases, with 13 bases sitting between them. The CDR3 is 14 residues long. The CDR3 spells CASGDMDANEKLFF. The CDR3 bases are TGTGCCAGCGGGGACATGGATGCTAATGAAAAACTGTTTTTT.

The chain couples TRBV6-5 to TRBJ2-1, with 9 bases fitting TRBD2. V lost 2 bases to trimming and J lost 4 bases; unmatched junction nucleotides: 3. Per the germline V gene, CDR1 is MNHEY and CDR2 is SVGAGI. The CDR3 has 15 residues. The CDR3 sequence: CASSYGGRVYNEQFF. DNA of the CDR3: TGTGCCAGCAGTTACGGCGGGAGGGTATACAATGAGCAGTTCTTC.

The J gene is TRBJ1-5, the V gene TRBV2; D may be TRBD1 (5 bases). Germline V gives CDR1 SNHLY, CDR2 FYNNEI. Trimming removed 6 bases from V and 4 bases from J, with 10 bases in between. CDR3 length: 13 residues. CDR3 region: CASRHQGNQPQHF. The CDR3 DNA follows: TGTGCCAGCAGGCATCAGGGTAATCAGCCCCAGCATTTT.

The rearrangement links TRBV10-1 to TRBJ2-7; D may be TRBD1 (5 bases). Trimming took off 2 bases at V and 4 bases at J, with 6 bases between the two ends. Germline V gene lookup returns CDR1 WNHNN and CDR2 SYGVQD (reference sequence). CDR3 length: 12 amino acids. CDR3 coding DNA: TGCGCCAGCAGTGAGCCAGGGTACGAGCAGTACTTC. Protein product: CASSEPGYEQYF.

Note on this clone: Other DNA sequences in the sample encode the same CDR3. CDR3 sequence reads: CASSLSRAYEQYF. Written as DNA, the CDR3 is TGTGCCAGCAGTTTAAGCCGAGCCTACGAGCAGTACTTC. The V call is TRBV28, the J call TRBJ2-7, with unresolved D. This CDR3 region has 13 residues. Germline CDR1 MDHEN, CDR2 SYDVKM. The V end was cut by 2 bases, the J end by 2 bases, with 7 bases between.

This chain joins TRBV11-2 and TRBJ2-2, with D maybe TRBD1 (6 bases). The V and J ends lost 0 bases and 1 base respectively, with 6 bases between them. The CDR3 totals 15 residues. Germline V gene data show CDR1 as SGHAT and CDR2 as FQNNGV. The CDR3 region is CASSLDRGNTGELFF. The CDR3 DNA follows: TGTGCCAGCAGCTTAGACAGGGGGAACACCGGGGAGCTGTTTTTT.

Notes on this clone: The sample carries other DNA sequences with the same CDR3. This chain links TRBV27 with TRBJ1-3; D unclear. Germline V lookup: CDR1 MNHEY, CDR2 SMNVEV (reference sequence). The CDR3 is 15 residues long. Trimming pared 2 bases from V and 1 base from J, leaving 9 bases between. CDR3 in amino acids: CASSLRGSSGNTIYF. CDR3 sequence (DNA): TGTGCCAGCAGTTTACGGGGAAGTTCTGGAAACACCATATATTTT.

This clone was detected once. A junction end diverges from the germline sequence, so it may reflect a read error. The J gene is TRBJ2-3, the V gene TRBV5-1; 7 positions match TRBD1. Germline V gene sequence: CDR1 SGHRS, CDR2 YFSETQ. This CDR3 is 13 amino acids long. The CDR3 here is CASSRGQADTQYF. DNA for the CDR3: TGTGCCAGCAGCCGCGGACAGGCAGATACGCAGTATTTT.